These T cell receptor beta chains were read from a single sample in a study of shared clonotypes between healthy human individuals. Assay used: immunoSEQ multiplex PCR; TCRdb lists only in-frame clones, some missing. In the table there are about 2 million clones, roughly 94% of which are singletons. Sequencing was carried out using naive CD4+ T cells sorted from blood. These TCRs come from a man younger than 30 in good health. Both conserved end residues are trimmed from each CDR3.

v_gene: TRBV9; CDR3aa: ASSVRSGSMYEQY
v_gene: TRBV30; CDR3aa: AWSAGGNQPQH
v_gene: TRBV29-1; CDR3aa: SVNRVLVNEAF
v_gene: TRBV5-1; CDR3aa: ASSALGGGNNEQF
v_gene: TRBV14; CDR3aa: ASSPRLAGPRGDEQF
v_gene: TRBV10-2; CDR3aa: ASREGDQPQH
v_gene: TRBV18; CDR3aa: ASSLDSNQPQH
v_gene: TRBV27; CDR3aa: ASSTLQVMNTEAF
v_gene: TRBV5-1; CDR3aa: ASSKDREASPLH
v_gene: TRBV6-1; CDR3aa: ASSEGALGDSGYT
v_gene: TRBV15; CDR3aa: ATSRDVTEAF
v_gene: TRBV19; CDR3aa: ASSRPGLDTGELF
v_gene: TRBV9; CDR3aa: ASSPLAGAAGSGYEQY
v_gene: TRBV6-1; CDR3aa: ASSEEVAGGYEQY
v_gene: TRBV6-5; CDR3aa: ASSRFLRGGETQY
v_gene: TRBV6-6; CDR3aa: ASRGTGGEDYGYT
v_gene: TRBV18; CDR3aa: ASSPGLAWATQY
v_gene: TRBV30; CDR3aa: AWSVGTTGNTIY
v_gene: TRBV27; CDR3aa: ASSSPAPGEDTQY
v_gene: TRBV7-9; CDR3aa: ASSLAITGATNEKLF
v_gene: TRBV7-9; CDR3aa: ASSLGSGRAYNEQF
v_gene: TRBV28; CDR3aa: ASSPRPTYNEQF
v_gene: TRBV12-5; CDR3aa: ASGWTAGNTIY
v_gene: TRBV6-6; CDR3aa: ASSHDPKSNGEQF
v_gene: TRBV5-1; CDR3aa: ASSLGDGKQPQH
v_gene: TRBV6-1; CDR3aa: ASVPLPTSFETQY
v_gene: TRBV7-9; CDR3aa: ASSLTSYGQGVGTEAF
v_gene: TRBV5-1; CDR3aa: ASKGQGAREQY